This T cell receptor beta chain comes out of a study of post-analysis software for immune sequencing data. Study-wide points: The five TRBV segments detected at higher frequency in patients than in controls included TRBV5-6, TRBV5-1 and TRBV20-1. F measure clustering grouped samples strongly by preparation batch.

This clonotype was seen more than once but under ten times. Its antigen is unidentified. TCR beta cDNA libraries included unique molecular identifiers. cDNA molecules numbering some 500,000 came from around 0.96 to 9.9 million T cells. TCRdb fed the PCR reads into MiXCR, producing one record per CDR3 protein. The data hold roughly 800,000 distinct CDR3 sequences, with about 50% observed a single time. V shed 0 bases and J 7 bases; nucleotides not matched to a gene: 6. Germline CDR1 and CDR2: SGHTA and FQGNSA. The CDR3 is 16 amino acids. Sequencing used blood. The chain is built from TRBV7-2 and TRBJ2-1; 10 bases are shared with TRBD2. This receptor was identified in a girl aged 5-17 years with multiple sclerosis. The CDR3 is CASSLARLAGANEQFF. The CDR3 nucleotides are TGTGCCAGCAGCTTAGCGCGGCTAGCGGGGGCAAATGAGCAGTTCTTC.